The T cell receptor beta chain described here comes from a study of T cell changes during pregnancy in multiple sclerosis. In germline, CDR1 is LNHNV, CDR2 YYDKDF (reference sequence). The length of the CDR3 is 15 residues. With 1 base clipped from V and 7 bases from J, the junction kept 1 base outside the gene matches. Clones were sequenced by immunoSEQ multiplex PCR, and TCRdb holds only the in-frame ones, with some missing. The table lists roughly 120,000 clones, about 94% of them singletons, with roughly 6% in the top ten. This chain joins TRBV15 and TRBJ2-1, with TRBD2 matching 13 bases. Sequencing used peripheral blood, obtained before pregnancy. The TCR originated in a female donor with multiple sclerosis, enrolled in a pregnancy study. Here the CDR3 reads CATSRGLAGGNEQFF. The DNA of the CDR3 is TGTGCCACCAGCAGAGGACTAGCGGGAGGAAATGAGCAGTTCTTC.